This T cell receptor beta chain was found in a study of early T cells in non-severe SARS-CoV-2 infection. Overall study: Chains from this unsorted whole-blood bulk RNA could not be paired.

A few counts support this clonotype. Germline V lookup: CDR1 SGHTA, CDR2 FQGNSA. V lost 1 base and J lost 10, with 14 bases in between. The CDR3 has 14 amino acids. One entry per CDR3 protein results from TCRdb running MiXCR on the 5' RACE reads. The data hold approximately 64,000 distinct CDR3 sequences, with less than 5% observed a single time. This TCR came from an adult who was a healthcare worker with PCR-confirmed SARS-CoV-2 infection or an uninfected control (not recorded which). The genes are TRBV7-2 and TRBJ2-1, with D tentatively TRBD2 (5 bases). Material for sequencing was whole blood. The CDR3 loop reads CASSLGRVEVEQFF. CDR3 DNA sequence: TGTGCCAGCAGCTTAGGGAGAGTGGAGGTAGAGCAGTTCTTC.